These 21 T cell receptor beta chains were all obtained from the same sample, sequenced in a study of OX40 agonist ivuxolimab in advanced cancers. Data came from immunoSEQ multiplex PCR; TCRdb stores just in-frame clones and leaves some out. Among about 71,000 clones, approximately 90% were seen once, and the ten largest hold 14% to 15%. The starting material was CD4+ or CD8+ T cells sorted from blood, obtained in a trial of the OX40 agonist ivuxolimab. The receptors stem from an adult with an advanced solid tumor such as melanoma, head and neck, liver or kidney cancer.

The chain has TRBV28 and TRBJ2-5; D unresolved. This CDR3 contains 15 residues. Germline V CDR1 and CDR2: MDHEN, SYDVKM. Trimming cost V 3 bases and J 2 bases, with 13 bases left between them. This CDR3 reads CASSFSYQTQETQYF. CDR3 DNA: TGTGCCAGCAGTTTTTCCTACCAAACACAAGAGACCCAGTACTTC. Supplemented by reference TRBV28 and TRBJ2-5, the full variable domain reads DVKVTQSSRYLVKRTGEKVFLECVQDMDHENMFWYRQDPGLGLRLIYFSYDVKMKEKGDIPEGYSVSREKKERFSLILESASTNQTSMYLCASSFSYQTQETQYFGPGTRLLVL.

This chain uses TRBV9 with TRBJ2-7; 11 bases map to TRBD2. The CDR3 spans 16 residues. Per the germline V gene, CDR1 is SGDLS and CDR2 is YYNGEE. After removal of 3 bases from V and 5 bases from J, the junction contained 10 bases not matched to a gene. In nucleotides, the CDR3 is TGTGCCAGCAGCGGAACGGGACTAGCGGAAGGTGACGAGCAGTACTTC. Amino acid sequence: CASSGTGLAEGDEQYF.

This chain connects TRBV11-2 to TRBJ1-1, with D perhaps TRBD1 (5 bases). Trimming removed 3 bases at V and 3 bases at J, with 11 bases between. CDR1 is SGHAT and CDR2 is FQNNGV in the germline V gene. The CDR3 has 14 amino acids. The CDR3 DNA is TGTGCCAGCAGCTTGGAACAGGAGTACACTGAAGCTTTCTTT. Protein: CASSLEQEYTEAFF.

The V and J genes are TRBV5-1 and TRBJ2-1; D gene unclear. V lost 4 bases and J lost 4, with 6 bases in between. Looked up from germline, CDR1 is SGHRS and CDR2 is YFSETQ. This CDR3 is built from 12 residues. CDR3 amino acids: CASSQKYNEQFF. The CDR3 DNA sequence: TGCGCCAGCAGCCAGAAGTACAATGAGCAGTTCTTC.

The chain uses TRBV27 and TRBJ1-2, with 8 positions matching TRBD1. Looked up from germline, CDR1 is MNHEY and CDR2 is SMNVEV (reference sequence). The V gene end was trimmed by 4 bases and the J gene end by 2 bases; junction bases not matched to a gene: 12. The CDR3 spans 17 residues. CDR3 sequence (DNA): TGTGCCAGCAGTTCCCTGAATTCAGGGGGCCGAAACTATGGCTACACCTTC. This codes for CASSSLNSGGRNYGYTF.

The CDR3 loop is CASSLDSRVVFF. CDR3 bases: TGTGCCAGCAGTTTAGACTCCCGGGTGGTGTTCTTC. The rearrangement uses TRBV27 and TRBJ2-1, with no clear D. CDR1 and CDR2 from the germline V gene are MNHEY and SMNVEV (reference sequence). The V end lost 2 bases, the J end lost 15 bases, and 14 bases lay between the germline ends. This CDR3 has 12 residues.

This CDR3 reads CASSIDQGGEKLFF. The CDR3 DNA reads as TGTGCCAGTAGTATAGATCAGGGTGGTGAAAAACTGTTTTTT. The chain joins TRBV19 to TRBJ1-4, with D possibly TRBD1 on 5 matching bases. This CDR3 has 14 amino acids. Trimming stripped 0 bases from V and 7 bases from J, with 9 bases between. Per the germline V gene, CDR1 is LNHDA and CDR2 is SQIVND (reference sequence).

The DNA for the CDR3 is TGTGCCAGCAGCTCGAGGGGTGTAGTAGATACGCAGTATTTT. Residues: CASSSRGVVDTQYF. The rearrangement links TRBV13 to TRBJ2-3; D possibly matches TRBD1 or TRBD2 (5 bases each). Germline lookup yields CDR1 PRHDT and CDR2 FYEKMQ (reference sequence). The CDR3 covers 14 residues. V was cut by 4 bases and J by 5 bases, with 13 bases left in between.

The chain employs TRBV28 and TRBJ2-7; D tentatively reads TRBD1 or TRBD2 (5 bases each). The germline CDR1 and CDR2 sequences are MDHEN and SYDVKM. The V end was cut by 7 bases, the J end by 2 bases, with 15 bases between. CDR3 length equals 14 residues. CDR3 sequence reads: CASTLRGAPYEQYF. CDR3 bases: TGTGCCAGCACCTTAAGGGGAGCGCCCTACGAGCAGTACTTC.

This clone occurred once. This chain links TRBV7-2 with TRBJ1-1, with TRBD1 as a possible D gene (5 bases). Germline assignment: CDR1 SGHTA and CDR2 FQGNSA. The CDR3 is 13 residues long. V was clipped by 2 bases and J by 2 bases, with 6 bases between them. CDR3 in amino acids: CASSLRGNTEAFF. In DNA form, the CDR3 reads TGTGCCAGCAGCTTAAGGGGAAACACTGAAGCTTTCTTT.

Only a few counts were recorded for this clone. This chain uses TRBV7-2 with TRBJ1-3, with D maybe TRBD1 (6 bases). V shed 7 bases and J shed 4 bases, with 11 bases lying between them. The CDR3 sequence is 13 residues long. Germline V gene data show CDR1 as SGHTA and CDR2 as FQGNSA. CDR3 sequence reads: CASNPGQGNTIYF. DNA of the CDR3: TGTGCCAGCAACCCGGGACAAGGAAACACCATATATTTT.

CDR3 loop: CSVMGLQGERGNEQFF. The DNA for the CDR3 is TGCAGCGTTATGGGACTACAGGGAGAGAGGGGCAATGAGCAGTTCTTC. The chain joins TRBV29-1 to TRBJ2-1; weak D call: TRBD2 (7 bases). The CDR3 is 16 residues long. Germline CDR1 SQVTM, CDR2 ANQGSEA. Trimming left V 5 bases short and J 6 bases short, with 23 bases between.

The chain couples TRBV15 to TRBJ2-5; D not certain. This CDR3 has 17 residues. The germline V gene encodes CDR1 LNHNV and CDR2 YYDKDF (reference sequence). V was pared by 0 bases and J by 2 bases, with 16 bases between. CDR3 residues: CATSRDLPLGRQETQYF. In DNA, the CDR3 is TGTGCCACCAGCAGAGATTTGCCTTTGGGCCGACAAGAGACCCAGTACTTC.

The chain has TRBV11-2 and TRBJ2-7, with a possible D match to TRBD1 (6 bases). Trimming removed 5 bases at V and 0 bases at J, with 8 bases between. This CDR3 is built from 13 residues. CDR1 is SGHAT, CDR2 FQNNGV, per germline. CDR3 nucleotide sequence: TGTGCCAGCAGCCCGGACAGCTCCTACGAGCAGTACTTC. This translates into CASSPDSSYEQYF.

CDR3 sequence (DNA): TGTGCCAGCATGGGACAGTCCTACGAGCAGTACTTC. It encodes CASMGQSYEQYF. The V call is TRBV25-1, the J call TRBJ2-7; 7 bases agree with TRBD1. V was pared by 7 bases and J by 1 base, with 1 base of the junction left unmatched. Germline-derived CDR1 and CDR2 are MGHDK and SYGVNS. The CDR3 is 12 amino acids.

V gene TRBV27 combines with J gene TRBJ2-1, with D uncertain. This CDR3 has 16 amino acids. Germline CDR1 MNHEY, CDR2 SMNVEV (reference sequence). V dropped 0 bases and J dropped 5 bases, with 14 bases sitting between them. The CDR3 protein is CASSLSTPGWDNEQFF. The CDR3 DNA is TGTGCCAGCAGTTTATCGACCCCCGGGTGGGACAATGAGCAGTTCTTC.

This chain links TRBV5-1 with TRBJ1-1; 8 bases fit TRBD1. The germline V gene encodes CDR1 SGHRS and CDR2 YFSETQ. V was pared by 0 bases and J by 7 bases, with 8 bases of the junction left unmatched. CDR3 length: 15 residues. CDR3 region: CASSLAYTGGYEAFF. For the CDR3, the DNA is TGCGCCAGCAGCTTGGCGTATACAGGGGGGTATGAAGCTTTCTTT.

CDR3 amino acids: CASSLPAGHNEQFF. In DNA, the CDR3 is TGTGCCAGCAGTTTGCCAGCGGGACACAATGAGCAGTTCTTC. The chain employs TRBV28 and TRBJ2-1; 7 nucleotides align to TRBD2. The CDR3 extends over 14 amino acids. Germline loops: CDR1 MDHEN, CDR2 SYDVKM. With V trimmed by 3 bases and J by 5 bases, 4 bases remained unmatched.

V gene TRBV7-9 combines with J gene TRBJ2-7, with 9 bases aligning to TRBD2. The germline V gene has CDR1 SEHNR and CDR2 FQNEAQ (reference sequence). The length of the CDR3 is 19 residues. The V segment lost 0 bases and the J segment 2 bases; nucleotides outside the gene matches: 14. The CDR3 DNA sequence: TGTGCCAGCAGCTTAGCTCCTCCGGAGGCTAGCGGGAAAGCCTACGAGCAGTACTTC. Protein: CASSLAPPEASGKAYEQYF. Combining the CDR3 with reference TRBV7-9 and TRBJ2-7 gives the whole variable domain DTGVSQNPRHKITKRGQNVTFRCDPISEHNRLYWYRQTLGQGPEFLTYFQNEAQLEKSRLLSDRFSAERPKGSFSTLEIQRTEQGDSAMYLCASSLAPPEASGKAYEQYFGPGTRLTVT.

CDR3 sequence (DNA): TGTGCCAGCTCACTAAGCGCCGGAGACGATGGCTACACCTTC. It encodes CASSLSAGDDGYTF. This sequence joins TRBV18 and TRBJ1-2; D remains unclear. The germline V gene encodes CDR1 KGHSH and CDR2 LQKENI. Trimming removed 4 bases at V and 6 bases at J, with 15 bases between. This CDR3 spans 14 amino acids. Based on the CDR3 plus reference TRBV18 and TRBJ1-2, the full variable domain is NAGVMQNPRHLVRRRGQEARLRCSPMKGHSHVYWYRQLPEEGLKFMVYLQKENIIDESGMPKERFSAEFPKEGPSILRIQQVVRGDSAAYFCASSLSAGDDGYTFGSGTRLTVV.

By proportion, this clone is medium-sized. V gene TRBV6-1 combines with J gene TRBJ1-1; D uncertain. Germline V gives CDR1 MNHNS, CDR2 SASEGT. Trimming removed 1 base from V and 0 bases from J, with 12 bases in between. The CDR3 runs to 16 residues. As DNA, the CDR3 is TGTGCCAGCAGTGAAGAAACTGTAGTTCTGAACACTGAAGCTTTCTTT. It specifies CASSEETVVLNTEAFF.